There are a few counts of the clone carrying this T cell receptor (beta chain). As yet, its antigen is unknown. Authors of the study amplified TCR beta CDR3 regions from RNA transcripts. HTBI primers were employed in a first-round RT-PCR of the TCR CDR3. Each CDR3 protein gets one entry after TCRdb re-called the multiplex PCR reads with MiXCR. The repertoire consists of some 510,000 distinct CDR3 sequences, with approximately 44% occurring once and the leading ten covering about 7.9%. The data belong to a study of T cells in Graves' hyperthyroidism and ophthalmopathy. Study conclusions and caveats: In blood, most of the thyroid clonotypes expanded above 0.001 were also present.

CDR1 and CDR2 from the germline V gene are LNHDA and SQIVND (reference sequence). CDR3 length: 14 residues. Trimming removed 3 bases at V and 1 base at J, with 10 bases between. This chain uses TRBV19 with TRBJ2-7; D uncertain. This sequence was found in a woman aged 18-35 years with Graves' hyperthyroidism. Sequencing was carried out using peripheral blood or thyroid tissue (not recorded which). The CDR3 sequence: CASSMQASSYEQYF. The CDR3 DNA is TGTGCCAGTAGTATGCAGGCCTCATCCTACGAGCAGTACTTC.